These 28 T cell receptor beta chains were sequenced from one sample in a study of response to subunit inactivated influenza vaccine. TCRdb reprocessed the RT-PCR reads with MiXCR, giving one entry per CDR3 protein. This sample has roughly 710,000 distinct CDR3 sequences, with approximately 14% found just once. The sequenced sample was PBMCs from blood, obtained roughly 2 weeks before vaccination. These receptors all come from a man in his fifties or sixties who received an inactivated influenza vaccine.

The CDR3 region has the DNA TGCGCCAGCAGCCAAGCCGCTACAGGGGGAAGCACAGATACGCAGTATTTT. Translated, it gives CASSQAATGGSTDTQYF. The chain recombines TRBV4-3 with TRBJ2-3; 8 bases fit TRBD1. Germline V gene lookup returns CDR1 LGHNA and CDR2 YSLEER. This CDR3 has 17 amino acids. V trimming: 1 base; J trimming: 0 bases; junction bases outside the gene matches: 6.

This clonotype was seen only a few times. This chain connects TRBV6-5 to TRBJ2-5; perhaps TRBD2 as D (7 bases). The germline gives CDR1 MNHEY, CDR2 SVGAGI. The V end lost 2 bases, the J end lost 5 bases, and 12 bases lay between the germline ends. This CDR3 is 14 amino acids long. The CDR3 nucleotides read TGTGCCAGCAGTTACGGGGGGGGCACCGAGACCCAGTACTTC. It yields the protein CASSYGGGTETQYF.

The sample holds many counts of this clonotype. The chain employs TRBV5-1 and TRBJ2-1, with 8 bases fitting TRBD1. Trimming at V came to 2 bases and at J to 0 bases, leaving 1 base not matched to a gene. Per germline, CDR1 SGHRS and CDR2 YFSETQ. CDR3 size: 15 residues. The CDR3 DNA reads TGCGCCAGCAGCTTTACAGGGGGCTCCTACAATGAGCAGTTCTTC. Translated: CASSFTGGSYNEQFF.

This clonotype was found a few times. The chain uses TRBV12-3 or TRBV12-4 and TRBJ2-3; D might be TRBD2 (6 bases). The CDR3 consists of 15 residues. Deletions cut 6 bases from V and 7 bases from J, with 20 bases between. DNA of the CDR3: TGTGCCAGCAGACCCCCCGGGACTGTATTCCATACGCAGTATTTT. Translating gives CASRPPGTVFHTQYF.

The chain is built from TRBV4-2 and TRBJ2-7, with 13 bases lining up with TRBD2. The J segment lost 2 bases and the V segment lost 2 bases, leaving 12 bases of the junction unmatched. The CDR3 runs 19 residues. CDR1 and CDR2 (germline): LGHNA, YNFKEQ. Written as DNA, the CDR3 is TGTGCCAGCAGCCAATTAGGACTAGCGGGAGCTGGTAGTACCTACGAGCAGTACTTC. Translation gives CASSQLGLAGAGSTYEQYF.

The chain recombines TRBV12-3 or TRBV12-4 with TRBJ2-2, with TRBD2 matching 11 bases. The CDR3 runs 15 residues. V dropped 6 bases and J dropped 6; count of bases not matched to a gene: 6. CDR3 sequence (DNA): TGTGCCAGCAGCGTAGCGGGGGGGTTCCCCGGGGAGCTGTTTTTT. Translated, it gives CASSVAGGFPGELFF.

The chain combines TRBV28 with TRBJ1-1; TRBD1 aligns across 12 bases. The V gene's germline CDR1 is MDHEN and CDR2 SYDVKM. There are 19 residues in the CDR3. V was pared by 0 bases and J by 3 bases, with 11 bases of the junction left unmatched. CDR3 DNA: TGTGCCAGCAGTTTATGGGCGGGGACAGGGGGCCGACTTCACACTGAAGCTTTCTTT. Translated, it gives CASSLWAGTGGRLHTEAFF.

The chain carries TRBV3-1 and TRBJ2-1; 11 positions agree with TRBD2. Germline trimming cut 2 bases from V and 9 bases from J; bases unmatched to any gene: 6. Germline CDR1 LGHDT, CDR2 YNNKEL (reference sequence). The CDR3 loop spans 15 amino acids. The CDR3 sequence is CASSQYSGGAGEQFF. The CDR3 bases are TGTGCCAGCAGCCAATATAGCGGGGGGGCTGGTGAGCAGTTCTTC.

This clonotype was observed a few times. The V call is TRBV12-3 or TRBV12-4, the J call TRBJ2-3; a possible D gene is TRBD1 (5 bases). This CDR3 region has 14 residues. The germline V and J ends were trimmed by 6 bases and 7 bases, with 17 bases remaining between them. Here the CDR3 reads CASSPLQGGYTQYF. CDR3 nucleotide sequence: TGTGCCAGCAGCCCCCTTCAGGGCGGATATACGCAGTATTTT.

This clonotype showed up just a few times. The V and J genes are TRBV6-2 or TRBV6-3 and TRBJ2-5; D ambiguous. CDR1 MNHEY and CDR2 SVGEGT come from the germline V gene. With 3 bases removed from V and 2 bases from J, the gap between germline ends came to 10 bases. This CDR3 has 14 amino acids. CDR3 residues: CASSYYRTQETQYF. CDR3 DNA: TGTGCCAGCAGTTATTATAGGACGCAAGAGACCCAGTACTTC.

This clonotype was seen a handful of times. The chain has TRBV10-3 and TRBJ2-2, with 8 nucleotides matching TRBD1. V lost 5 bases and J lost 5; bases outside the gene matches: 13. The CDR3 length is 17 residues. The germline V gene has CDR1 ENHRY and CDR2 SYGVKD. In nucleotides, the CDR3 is TGTGCCATCAGTCAATGGAAGACAGGGGAGAGGACCGGGGAGCTGTTTTTT. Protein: CAISQWKTGERTGELFF.

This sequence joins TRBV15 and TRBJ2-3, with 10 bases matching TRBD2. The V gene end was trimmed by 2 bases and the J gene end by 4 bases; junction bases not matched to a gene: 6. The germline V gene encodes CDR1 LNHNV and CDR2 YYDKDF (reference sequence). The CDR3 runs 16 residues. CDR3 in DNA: TGTGCCACCAGCAGAAAGAGCGGGGGGGCGGCAGATACGCAGTATTTT. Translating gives CATSRKSGGAADTQYF.

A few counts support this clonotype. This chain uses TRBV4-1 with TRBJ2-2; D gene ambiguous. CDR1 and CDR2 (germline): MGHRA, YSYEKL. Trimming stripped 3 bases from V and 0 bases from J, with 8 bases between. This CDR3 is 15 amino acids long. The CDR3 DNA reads TGCGCCAGCAGCCATCGGGCGTCGAACACCGGGGAGCTGTTTTTT. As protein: CASSHRASNTGELFF.

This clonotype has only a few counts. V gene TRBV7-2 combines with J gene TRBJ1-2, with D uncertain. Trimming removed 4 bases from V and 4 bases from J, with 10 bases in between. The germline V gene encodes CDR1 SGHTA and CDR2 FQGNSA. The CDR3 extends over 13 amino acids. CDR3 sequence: CASSSGQAYGYTF. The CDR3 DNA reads TGTGCCAGCAGCTCCGGTCAGGCCTATGGCTACACCTTC.

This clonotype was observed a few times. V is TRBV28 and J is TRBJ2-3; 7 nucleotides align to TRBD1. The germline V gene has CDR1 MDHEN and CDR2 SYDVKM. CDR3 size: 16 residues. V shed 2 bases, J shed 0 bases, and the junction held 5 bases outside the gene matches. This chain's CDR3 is CASSLEWDSSTDTQYF. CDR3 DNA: TGTGCCAGCAGTTTAGAATGGGACAGTAGCACAGATACGCAGTATTTT.

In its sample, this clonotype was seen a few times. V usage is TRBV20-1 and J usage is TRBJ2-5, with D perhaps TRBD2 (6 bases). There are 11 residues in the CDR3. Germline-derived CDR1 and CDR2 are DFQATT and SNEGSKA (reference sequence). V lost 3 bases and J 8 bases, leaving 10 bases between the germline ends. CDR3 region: CSAREGITQYF. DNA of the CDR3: TGCAGTGCTAGGGAGGGGATAACCCAGTACTTC.

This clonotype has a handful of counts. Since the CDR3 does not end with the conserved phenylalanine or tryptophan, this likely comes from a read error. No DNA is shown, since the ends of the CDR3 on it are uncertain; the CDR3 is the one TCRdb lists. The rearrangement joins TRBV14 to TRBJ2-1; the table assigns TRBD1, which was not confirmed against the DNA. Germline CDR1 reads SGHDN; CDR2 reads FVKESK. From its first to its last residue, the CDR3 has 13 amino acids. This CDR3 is CASSPVPRDPVGL.

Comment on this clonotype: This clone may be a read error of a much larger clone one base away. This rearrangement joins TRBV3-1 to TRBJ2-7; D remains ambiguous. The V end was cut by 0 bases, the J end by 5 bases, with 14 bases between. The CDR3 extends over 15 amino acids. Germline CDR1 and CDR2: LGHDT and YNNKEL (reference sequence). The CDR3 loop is CASSQDHLGMNEQYF. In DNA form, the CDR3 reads TGTGCCAGCAGCCAAGATCATTTGGGTATGAACGAGCAGTACTTC.

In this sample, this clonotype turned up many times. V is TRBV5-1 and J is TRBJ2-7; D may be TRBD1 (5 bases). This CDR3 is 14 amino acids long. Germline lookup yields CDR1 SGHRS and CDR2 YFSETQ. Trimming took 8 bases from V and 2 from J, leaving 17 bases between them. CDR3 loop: CARLLRTLTYEQYF. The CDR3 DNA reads TGCGCCAGACTTCTTCGGACACTTACCTACGAGCAGTACTTC. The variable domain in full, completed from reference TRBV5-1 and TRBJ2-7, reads KAGVTQTPRYLIKTRGQQVTLSCSPISGHRSVSWYQQTPGQGLQFLFEYFSETQRNKGNFPGRFSGRQFSNSRSEMNVSTLELGDSALYLCARLLRTLTYEQYFGPGTRLTVT.

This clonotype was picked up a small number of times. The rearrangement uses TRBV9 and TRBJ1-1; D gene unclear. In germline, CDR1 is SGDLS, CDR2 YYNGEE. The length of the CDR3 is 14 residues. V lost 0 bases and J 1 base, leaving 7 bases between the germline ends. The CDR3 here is CASSVALENTEAFF. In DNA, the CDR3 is TGTGCCAGCAGCGTAGCCCTGGAGAACACTGAAGCTTTCTTT. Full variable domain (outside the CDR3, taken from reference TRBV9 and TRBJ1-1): DSGVTQTPKHLITATGQRVTLRCSPRSGDLSVYWYQQSLDQGLQFLIQYYNGEERAKGNILERFSAQQFPDLHSELNLSSLELGDSALYFCASSVALENTEAFFGQGTRLTVV.

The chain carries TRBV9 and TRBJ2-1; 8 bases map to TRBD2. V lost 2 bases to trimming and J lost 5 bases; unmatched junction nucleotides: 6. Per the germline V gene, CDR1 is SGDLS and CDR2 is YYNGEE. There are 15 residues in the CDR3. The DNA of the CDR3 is TGTGCCAGCAGCGTTCAGACGGGGGGGAACAATGAGCAGTTCTTC. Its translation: CASSVQTGGNNEQFF.

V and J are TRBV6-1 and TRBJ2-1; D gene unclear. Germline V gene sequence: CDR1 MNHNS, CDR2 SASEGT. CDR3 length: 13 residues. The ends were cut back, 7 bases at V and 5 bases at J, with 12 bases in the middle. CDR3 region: CASTLDWNNEQFF. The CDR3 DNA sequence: TGTGCCAGCACTCTTGACTGGAACAATGAGCAGTTCTTC.

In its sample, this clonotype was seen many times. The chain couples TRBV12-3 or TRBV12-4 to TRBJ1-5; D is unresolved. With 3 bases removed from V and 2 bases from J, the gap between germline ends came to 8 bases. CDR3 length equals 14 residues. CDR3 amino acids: CASSFSGRNQPQHF. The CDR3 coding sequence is TGTGCCAGCAGTTTTTCTGGGCGCAATCAGCCCCAGCATTTT.

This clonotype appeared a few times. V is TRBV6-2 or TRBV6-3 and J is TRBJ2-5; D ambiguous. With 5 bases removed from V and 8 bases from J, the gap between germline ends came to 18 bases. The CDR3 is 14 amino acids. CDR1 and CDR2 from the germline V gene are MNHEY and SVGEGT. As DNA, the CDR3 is TGTGCCAGCAGTACAGACCGCCGACTTCATACCCAGTACTTC. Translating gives CASSTDRRLHTQYF.

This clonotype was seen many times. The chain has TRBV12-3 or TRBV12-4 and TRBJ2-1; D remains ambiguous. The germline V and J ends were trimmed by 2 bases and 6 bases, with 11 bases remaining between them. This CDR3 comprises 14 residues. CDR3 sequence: CASSLSSRGNEQFF. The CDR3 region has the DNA TGTGCCAGCAGTTTAAGTTCCCGAGGCAATGAGCAGTTCTTC.

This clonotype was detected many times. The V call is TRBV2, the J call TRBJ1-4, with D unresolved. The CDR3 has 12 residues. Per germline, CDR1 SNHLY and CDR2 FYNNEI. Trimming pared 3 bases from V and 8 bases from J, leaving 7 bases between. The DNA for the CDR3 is TGTGCCAGCAGTGAGTCTGGGGAAAAACTGTTTTTT. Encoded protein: CASSESGEKLFF.

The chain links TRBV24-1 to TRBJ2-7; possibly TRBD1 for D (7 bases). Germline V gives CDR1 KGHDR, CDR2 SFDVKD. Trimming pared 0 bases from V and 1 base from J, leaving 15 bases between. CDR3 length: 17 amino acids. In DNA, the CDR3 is TGTGCCACCAGTGATTTGCGGGGGCAGGGGGTTTCCTACGAGCAGTACTTC. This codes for CATSDLRGQGVSYEQYF.

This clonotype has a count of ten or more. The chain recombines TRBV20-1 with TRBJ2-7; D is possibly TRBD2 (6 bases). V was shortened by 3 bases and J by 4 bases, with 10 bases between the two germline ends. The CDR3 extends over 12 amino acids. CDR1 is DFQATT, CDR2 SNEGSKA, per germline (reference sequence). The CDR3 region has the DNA TGCAGTGCTAGCGGGAGTTTGTACGAGCAGTACTTC. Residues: CSASGSLYEQYF.